The 2 T cell receptor beta chains reported below all come from one sample, sequenced in a study of T cell responses to AZD1222 COVID-19 vaccine. Libraries were prepared by immunoSEQ multiplex PCR; TCRdb keeps only in-frame clonotypes and omits some of them. The top ten clones hold 1.5% to 2% of a sample with 120,000 or so clones, approximately 83% of them seen once. The sample was peripheral blood, taken on day 0 of AZD1222 vaccination. These receptor sequences come from an adult in good health.

The rearrangement uses TRBV21-1 and TRBJ1-5; the table names TRBD1, a call not compared with the DNA. TRBV21-1 is a documented pseudogene. CDR3 length: 16 residues. CDR3 residues: CASSKGGAGGNQPQHF. Here the CDR3 DNA reads TGTGCCAGCAGCAAAGGGGGGGCAGGGGGTAATCAGCCCCAGCATTTT.

This clone was seen a single time. The V call is TRBV7-9, the J call TRBJ2-7; 11 nucleotides line up with TRBD2. The ends lost 5 bases at V and 2 bases at J; junction bases unmatched: 17. Germline lookup yields CDR1 SEHNR and CDR2 FQNEAQ (reference sequence). The CDR3 totals 19 residues. The DNA of the CDR3 is TGTGCCAGCAGCCCTCGGGGTTATGGTAGCGGGGGGGCTACCTACGAGCAGTACTTC. Amino acids: CASSPRGYGSGGATYEQYF.